The 14 T cell receptor beta chains in this list originate from one sample, sequenced in a study of blood T cell repertoires in COVID-19. The protocol was immunoSEQ multiplex PCR, while the TCRdb copy is restricted to in-frame clones and leaves out a portion. The table has around 68,000 clones, around four fifths seen once. Sequencing used peripheral blood. The source is a woman aged 50 to 60 with acute or convalescent COVID-19.

This clone has a single count. This chain connects TRBV5-1 to TRBJ2-7; TRBD2 agrees at 10 bases. This CDR3 has 15 amino acids. Germline CDR1 reads SGHRS; CDR2 reads YFSETQ. V lost 3 bases and J lost 7; bases outside the gene matches: 10. The chain's CDR3 is CASSSRSGGAFEQYF. CDR3 nucleotides: TGCGCCAGCAGCTCCCGCAGCGGGGGGGCATTTGAGCAGTACTTC.

V is TRBV10-1 and J is TRBJ2-3; D is unresolved. Between the trimmed V and J ends, which lost 11 bases and 4 bases, there was a span of 7 bases. The germline gives CDR1 WNHNN, CDR2 SYGVQD (reference sequence). The CDR3 covers 10 residues. The CDR3 sequence is CAGPPDTQYF. The CDR3 nucleotides are TGCGCCGGCCCCCCAGATACGCAGTATTTT.

The chain couples TRBV30 to TRBJ2-5; TRBD2 agrees at 10 bases. The CDR3 covers 13 residues. Germline CDR1 and CDR2: GTSNPN and SVGIG (reference sequence). Trimming removed 2 bases from V and 6 bases from J; junction bases left unmatched: 3. This CDR3 is CAWSSGGAKTQYF. The CDR3 DNA is TGTGCCTGGAGTAGCGGGGGGGCGAAGACCCAGTACTTC.

The V and J genes are TRBV11-2 and TRBJ2-7, with TRBD1 matching over 9 bases. V lost 1 base, J lost 2 bases, and 6 bases stayed unmatched. The CDR3 runs to 16 residues. Germline CDR1 is SGHAT and CDR2 is FQNNGV. CDR3 in DNA: TGTGCCAGCAGCTTAGTCGCGGGACAGGGTGCCTACGAGCAGTACTTC. Protein sequence: CASSLVAGQGAYEQYF.

The gene calls are TRBV6-5 and TRBJ1-2, with 10 bases fitting TRBD1. In germline, CDR1 is MNHEY, CDR2 SVGAGI. With 6 bases clipped from V and 8 bases from J, the junction kept 6 bases outside the gene matches. The CDR3 runs to 13 residues. CDR3 sequence reads: CASRQGQGQGYTF. The DNA of the CDR3 is TGTGCCAGCAGGCAGGGACAGGGGCAGGGCTACACCTTC.

This clone has just one count. V usage is TRBV5-4 and J usage is TRBJ2-1; D is perhaps TRBD2 (6 bases). The germline V and J ends were trimmed by 0 bases and 1 base, with 8 bases remaining between them. In germline, CDR1 is SGHNT, CDR2 YYREEE (reference sequence). This CDR3 contains 15 residues. The CDR3 bases are TGTGCCAGCAGCTTGGTGGGGGGTTCCTACAATGAGCAGTTCTTC. It translates to CASSLVGGSYNEQFF.

CDR3 region: CASRPRQGASNQPQHF. For the CDR3, the DNA is TGTGCCAGCAGGCCTAGACAGGGGGCTAGCAATCAGCCCCAGCATTTT. The chain has TRBV5-8 and TRBJ1-5, with TRBD1 matching 10 bases. The CDR3 runs 16 residues. Germline-derived CDR1 and CDR2 are SGHTS and YDEGEE. Trimming cost V 5 bases and J 0 bases; bases outside gene matches: 5.

V usage is TRBV29-1 and J usage is TRBJ2-3, with a possible D match to TRBD2 (6 bases). Trimming pared 3 bases from V and 4 bases from J, leaving 17 bases between. Per germline, CDR1 SQVTM and CDR2 ANQGSEA. The CDR3 has 15 residues. The CDR3 bases are TGCAGCGTTGATGGGGGGATGGGGGGACCAGATACGCAGTATTTT. It specifies CSVDGGMGGPDTQYF.

V usage is TRBV30 and J usage is TRBJ1-3; D gene unclear. The CDR3 is 14 residues long. V lost 5 bases and J 0 bases, leaving 11 bases between the germline ends. Per germline, CDR1 GTSNPN and CDR2 SVGIG (reference sequence). In DNA form, the CDR3 reads TGTGCCTGGTCGGTCAAGAGCTCTGGAAACACCATATATTTT. Translated: CAWSVKSSGNTIYF.

This chain connects TRBV19 to TRBJ1-2; 10 nucleotides agree with TRBD1. This CDR3 is 17 amino acids long. CDR1 is LNHDA, CDR2 SQIVND, per germline (reference sequence). V lost 7 bases to trimming and J lost 2 bases; unmatched junction nucleotides: 13. DNA of the CDR3: TGTGCCAGTACCATGGCGGGACAGGGGATGTCGAACTATGGCTACACCTTC. It codes for CASTMAGQGMSNYGYTF.

The chain is built from TRBV11-2 and TRBJ1-1, with D hard to call. The V and J ends lost 3 bases and 6 bases respectively, with 17 bases between them. Germline CDR1 reads SGHAT; CDR2 reads FQNNGV. The CDR3 has 15 amino acids. CDR3 DNA: TGTGCCAGCAGCTTGGCTTTGAATTTGATCTCTGAAGCTTTCTTT. The encoded protein is CASSLALNLISEAFF.

The V call is TRBV28, the J call TRBJ1-5, with no clear D. The CDR3 is 17 residues long. Trimming stripped 4 bases from V and 0 bases from J, with 16 bases between. Germline CDR1 reads MDHEN; CDR2 reads SYDVKM. In nucleotides, the CDR3 is TGTGCCAGCAGTTCGGTCCTTATTGCTTATAGCAATCAGCCCCAGCATTTT. Encoded protein: CASSSVLIAYSNQPQHF.

The V call is TRBV2, the J call TRBJ1-6; 7 bases agree with TRBD1. Germline V gene sequence: CDR1 SNHLY, CDR2 FYNNEI. V gave up 3 bases and J gave up 14 bases; unmatched junction bases: 16. This CDR3 region has 16 residues. The CDR3 protein is CASSDPTWTGQVTLHF. DNA for the CDR3: TGTGCCAGCAGTGATCCGACCTGGACAGGACAAGTTACCCTCCACTTT.

This rearrangement joins TRBV7-8 to TRBJ1-2; a possible D gene is TRBD1 (6 bases). The CDR3 extends over 16 amino acids. The V gene lost 0 bases and the J gene lost 3 bases, with 14 bases spanning the gap. Germline-derived CDR1 and CDR2 are SGHVS and FQNEAQ. The CDR3 reads CASSLAGTSRYYGYTF. Here the CDR3 DNA reads TGTGCCAGCAGCTTAGCGGGGACATCTAGGTACTATGGCTACACCTTC.